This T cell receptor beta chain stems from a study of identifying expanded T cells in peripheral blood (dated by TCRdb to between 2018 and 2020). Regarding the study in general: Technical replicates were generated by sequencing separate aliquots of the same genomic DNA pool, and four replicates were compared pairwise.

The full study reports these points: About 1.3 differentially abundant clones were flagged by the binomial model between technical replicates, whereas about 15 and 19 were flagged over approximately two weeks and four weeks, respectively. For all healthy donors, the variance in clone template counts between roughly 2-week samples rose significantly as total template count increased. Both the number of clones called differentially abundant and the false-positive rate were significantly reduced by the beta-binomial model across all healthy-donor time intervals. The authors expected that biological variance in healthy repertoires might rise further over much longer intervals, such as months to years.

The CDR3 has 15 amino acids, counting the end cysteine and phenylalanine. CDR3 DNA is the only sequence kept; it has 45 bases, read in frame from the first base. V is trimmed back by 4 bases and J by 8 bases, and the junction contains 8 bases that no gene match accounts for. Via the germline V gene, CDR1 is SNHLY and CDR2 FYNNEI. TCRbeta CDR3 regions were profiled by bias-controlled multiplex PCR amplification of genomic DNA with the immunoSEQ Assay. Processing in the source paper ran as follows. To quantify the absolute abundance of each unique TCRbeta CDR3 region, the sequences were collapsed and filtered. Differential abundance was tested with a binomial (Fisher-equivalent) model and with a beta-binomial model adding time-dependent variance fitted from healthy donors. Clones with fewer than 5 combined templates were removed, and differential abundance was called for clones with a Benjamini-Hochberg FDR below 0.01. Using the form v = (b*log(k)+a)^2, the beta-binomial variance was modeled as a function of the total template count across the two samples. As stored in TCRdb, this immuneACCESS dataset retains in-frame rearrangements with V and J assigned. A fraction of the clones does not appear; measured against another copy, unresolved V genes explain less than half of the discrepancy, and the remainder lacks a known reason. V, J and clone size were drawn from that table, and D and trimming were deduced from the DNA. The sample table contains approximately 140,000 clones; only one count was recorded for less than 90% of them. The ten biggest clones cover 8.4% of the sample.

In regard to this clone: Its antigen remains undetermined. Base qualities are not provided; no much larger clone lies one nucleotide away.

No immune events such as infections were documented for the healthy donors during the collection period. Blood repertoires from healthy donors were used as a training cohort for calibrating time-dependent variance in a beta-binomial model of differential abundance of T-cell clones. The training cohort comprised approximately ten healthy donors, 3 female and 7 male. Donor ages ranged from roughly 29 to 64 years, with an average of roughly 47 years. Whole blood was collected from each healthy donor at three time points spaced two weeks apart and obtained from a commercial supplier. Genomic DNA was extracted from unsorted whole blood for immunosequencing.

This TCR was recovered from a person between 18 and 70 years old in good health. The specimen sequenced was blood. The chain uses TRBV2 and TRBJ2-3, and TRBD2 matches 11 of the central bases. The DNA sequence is TGTGCCAGCAGTGTCGGTAGCGGGAGGGACCCTACGCAGTATTTT. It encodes CASSVGSGRDPTQYF. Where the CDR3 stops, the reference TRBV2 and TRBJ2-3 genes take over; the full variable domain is EPEVTQTPSHQVTQMGQEVILRCVPISNHLYFYWYRQILGQKVEFLVSFYNNEISEKSEIFDDQFSVERPDGSNFTLKIRSTKLEDSAMYFCASSVGSGRDPTQYFGPGTRLTVL.